Each of the 5 T cell receptor beta chains below was sequenced from the same sample in a study of shared clonotypes between healthy human individuals. Some clones are missing from TCRdb's copy, which holds only in-frame ones; the method was immunoSEQ multiplex PCR. The sample consists of a few million clones, over 85% of them appearing once. The sample consisted of naive CD4+ T cells sorted from blood. The subset denotes: CD45RA+ positively selected. Receptor source: a man younger than 35 in good health.

This rearrangement joins TRBV7-9 to TRBJ2-7, with 10 positions matching TRBD1. The V gene's germline CDR1 is SEHNR and CDR2 FQNEAQ (reference sequence). With 5 bases clipped from V and 1 base from J, the junction kept 11 bases outside the gene matches. This CDR3 is 17 amino acids long. Here the CDR3 reads CASSQGPDRGRSYEQYF. The CDR3 region has the DNA TGTGCCAGCAGCCAGGGCCCAGACAGGGGGCGATCCTACGAGCAGTACTTC. Drawing the rest from reference TRBV7-9 and TRBJ2-7, the complete variable domain is DTGVSQNPRHKITKRGQNVTFRCDPISEHNRLYWYRQTLGQGPEFLTYFQNEAQLEKSRLLSDRFSAERPKGSFSTLEIQRTEQGDSAMYLCASSQGPDRGRSYEQYFGPGTRLTVT.

CDR3 in amino acids: CASSPGLADVHRELFF. The CDR3 region has the DNA TGTGCCAGCAGCCCCGGACTAGCGGACGTTCACCGGGAGCTGTTTTTT. The chain carries TRBV7-8 and TRBJ2-2; 10 bases map to TRBD2. CDR3 length: 16 amino acids. V dropped 5 bases and J dropped 9; count of bases not matched to a gene: 12. Germline CDR1 and CDR2: SGHVS and FQNEAQ.

V usage is TRBV30 and J usage is TRBJ2-2; D uncertain. The CDR3 sequence is 12 residues long. Trimming left V 0 bases short and J 9 bases short, with 8 bases between. In germline, CDR1 is GTSNPN, CDR2 SVGIG (reference sequence). The CDR3 DNA follows: TGTGCCTGGAGTGTTAGTCGGAGGGAGCTGTTTTTT. It specifies CAWSVSRRELFF.

The J gene is TRBJ1-4, the V gene TRBV5-4; D possibly corresponds to TRBD1 (5 bases). The CDR3 is 14 residues long. V gave up 3 bases and J gave up 1 base, with 7 bases separating them. Germline assignment: CDR1 SGHNT and CDR2 YYREEE (reference sequence). The CDR3 here is CASSWGGTNEKLFF. DNA of the CDR3: TGTGCCAGCAGCTGGGGGGGAACTAATGAAAAACTGTTTTTT.

This chain connects TRBV5-4 to TRBJ1-2; D gene ambiguous. CDR3 length: 13 amino acids. Germline-derived CDR1 and CDR2 are SGHNT and YYREEE (reference sequence). The ends were cut back, 4 bases at V and 5 bases at J, with 12 bases in the middle. CDR3 nucleotides: TGTGCCAGCAGCCCCGCGACGGATTATGGCTACACCTTC. It codes for CASSPATDYGYTF. Full variable domain (missing parts from reference TRBV5-4 and TRBJ1-2): ETGVTQSPTHLIKTRGQQVTLRCSSQSGHNTVSWYQQALGQGPQFIFQYYREEENGRGNFPPRFSGLQFPNYSSELNVNALELDDSALYLCASSPATDYGYTFGSGTRLTVV.